The text below deals with one T cell receptor beta chain. This sample was taken from a study of blood T cell repertoires in COVID-19. The wider study: T cells, B-cell-depleted T cells, or PBMCs supplied cDNA or gDNA.

This table comes from immunoSEQ multiplex PCR, and its TCRdb copy is limited to in-frame clones, with some not included. The data hold 250,000 to 300,000 clones, with around 80% observed a single time. The CDR3 totals 14 residues. J gave up 6 bases and V 6 bases, and 8 bases lay outside the gene matches. Germline V gene lookup returns CDR1 LGHDT and CDR2 YNNKEL (reference sequence). The clonotype comes from a man aged 55 to 70 with acute or convalescent COVID-19. The specimen was peripheral blood. V usage is TRBV3-1 (or the pseudogene TRBV3-2) and J usage is TRBJ2-7; 10 bases are shared with TRBD1. CDR3 residues: CASSSGTGAGEQYF. CDR3 nucleotide sequence: TGTGCCAGCAGTTCCGGGACAGGGGCGGGCGAGCAGTACTTC.